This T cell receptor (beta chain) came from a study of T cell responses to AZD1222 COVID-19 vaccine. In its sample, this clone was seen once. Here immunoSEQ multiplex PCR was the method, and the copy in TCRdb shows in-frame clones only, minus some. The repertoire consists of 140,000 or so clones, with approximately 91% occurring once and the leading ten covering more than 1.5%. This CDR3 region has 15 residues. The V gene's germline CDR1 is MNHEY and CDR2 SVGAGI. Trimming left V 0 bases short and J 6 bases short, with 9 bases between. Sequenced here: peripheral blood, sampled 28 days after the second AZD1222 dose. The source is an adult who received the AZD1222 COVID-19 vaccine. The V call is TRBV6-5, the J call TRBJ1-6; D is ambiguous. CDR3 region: CASSYSGDSNSPLHF. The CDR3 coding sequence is TGTGCCAGCAGTTACTCGGGTGATTCTAATTCACCCCTCCACTTT.